The clone carrying this T cell receptor beta chain appeared many times. Its antigen is currently unknown. The CDR3 has 15 amino acids. The ends lost 6 bases at V and 7 bases at J; junction bases unmatched: 7. The sample belongs to a study of regulatory T cells in long-lasting Graves disease. Overall study context: A definition of persistent Graves' disease required over 5 years of antithyroid drugs plus positive TSH receptor antibodies. Notes on the study in general: Repertoires from persistent disease leaned toward TRBV28, TRBJ1-2 and TRBJ2-5.

Building the TCR beta libraries relied on iRepertoire HTBI primers, and CDR3 regions underwent Arm-PCR. TCRdb used MiXCR to reprocess the multiplex PCR reads, holding one entry per CDR3 protein. The sample holds 300,000 or so distinct CDR3 sequences, about 18% seen once. The time point: persistent/refractory GD, antithyroid drugs over 5 years with positive TRAb. Preparation of the TCR library used RNA extracted from PBMCs. The receptor was derived from a female donor with Graves disease. The chain uses TRBV12-3 or TRBV12-4 and TRBJ2-2; 11 bases line up with TRBD2. The sample was peripheral blood mononuclear cells (PBMCs), taken when the disease was refractory, from a patient treated with antithyroid drugs. The CDR3 nucleotides are TGTGCCAGCAGCCTCCTAGCGGGGGGTAGCGGGGAGCTGTTTTTT. Encoded protein: CASSLLAGGSGELFF.